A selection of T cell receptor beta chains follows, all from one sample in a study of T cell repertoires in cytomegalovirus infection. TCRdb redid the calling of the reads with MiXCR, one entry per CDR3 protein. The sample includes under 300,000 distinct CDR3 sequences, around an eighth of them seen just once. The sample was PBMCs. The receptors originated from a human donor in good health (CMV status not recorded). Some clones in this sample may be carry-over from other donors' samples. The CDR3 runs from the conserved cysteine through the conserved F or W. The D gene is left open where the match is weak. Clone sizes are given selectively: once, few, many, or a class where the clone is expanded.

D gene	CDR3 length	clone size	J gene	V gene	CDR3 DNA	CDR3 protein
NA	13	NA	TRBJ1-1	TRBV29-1	TGCAGCGTTAAGGAGGCACAGAACACTGAAGCTTTCTTT	CSVKEAQNTEAFF
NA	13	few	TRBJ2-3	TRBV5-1	TGCGCCAGCAGCTTGGAAGGGCGGCATACGCAGTATTTT	CASSLEGRHTQYF
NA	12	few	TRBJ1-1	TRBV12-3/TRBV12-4	TGTGCCAGCAGTTTGGTACAGTCGCGAGCTTTCTTT	CASSLVQSRAFF
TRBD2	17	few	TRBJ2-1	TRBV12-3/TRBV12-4	TGTGCCAGTTCAAATTTAGCGGGAGGATACTCCTACAATGAGCAGTTCTTC	CASSNLAGGYSYNEQFF
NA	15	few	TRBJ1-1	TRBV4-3	TGCGCCAGCAGCCAAGGTTTAGGGGAGGAAACTGAAGCTTTCTTT	CASSQGLGEETEAFF
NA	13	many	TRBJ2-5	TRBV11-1	TGTGCCAGCCGACCGGCGGGAAGCGAGACCCAGTACTTC	CASRPAGSETQYF
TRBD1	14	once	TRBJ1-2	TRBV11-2	TGTACCAGCAGCTTCAGGACAGGGGGTCATGGCTACACCTTC	CTSSFRTGGHGYTF
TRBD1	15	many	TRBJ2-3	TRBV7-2	TGTGCCAGCAGCGACTACAGGGGGAGCACAGATACGCAGTATTTT	CASSDYRGSTDTQYF
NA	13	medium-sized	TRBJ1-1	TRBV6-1	TGTGCCAGCAAACCGTTACAGGGCACCGAAGCTTTCTTT	CASKPLQGTEAFF
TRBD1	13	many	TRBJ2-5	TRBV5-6	TGTGCCAGCAGCTGGGACAGGGAGGAGACCCAGTACTTC	CASSWDREETQYF
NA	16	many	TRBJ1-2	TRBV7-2	TGTGCCAGCAGCTTAGACAGGGTGGGGGAGAACTATGGCTACACCTTC	CASSLDRVGENYGYTF
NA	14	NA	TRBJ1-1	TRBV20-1	TGCAGTGCTAGAGATTGGTCAGGAAGTCGTGAAGCTTTCTTT	CSARDWSGSREAFF
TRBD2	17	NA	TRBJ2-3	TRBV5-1	TGCGCCAGCAGCTTGGAACCGCTAGCGGGAGCGAAAGATACGCAGTATTTT	CASSLEPLAGAKDTQYF
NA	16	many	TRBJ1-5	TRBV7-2	TGTGCCAGCAGCCCCCTCCCAGGGTTGGAAAATCAGCCCCAGCATTTT	CASSPLPGLENQPQHF
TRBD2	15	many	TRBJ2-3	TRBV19	TGTGCCAGTAGTAGAATAGCGGGGATACCAGATACGCAGTATTTT	CASSRIAGIPDTQYF
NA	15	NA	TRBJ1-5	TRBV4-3	TGCGCCAGCAGCCAAGATCAAGGCGACTATCAGCCCCAGCATTTT	CASSQDQGDYQPQHF
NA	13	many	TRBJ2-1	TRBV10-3	TGTGCCATCAGTGATGCAGGGGTCGGGGAGCAGTTCTTC	CAISDAGVGEQFF
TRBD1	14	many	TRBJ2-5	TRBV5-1	TGCGCCAGCAGCTGGGGGGACAGGGAAGAGACCCAGTACTTC	CASSWGDREETQYF
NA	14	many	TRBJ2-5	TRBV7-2	TGTGCCAGCAGCTTAGCTAGGTCCCAAGAGACCCAGTACTTC	CASSLARSQETQYF
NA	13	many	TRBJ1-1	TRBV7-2	TGTGCCAGCAGTCCGGACAGAGTGAATGAAGCTTTCTTT	CASSPDRVNEAFF
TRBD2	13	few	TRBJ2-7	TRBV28	TGTGCCAGCAGTAACGAGGGACTATACGAGCAGTACTTC	CASSNEGLYEQYF
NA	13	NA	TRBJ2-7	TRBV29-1	TGCAGCGTTGAAGCACAGGGATCCTACGAGCAGTACTTC	CSVEAQGSYEQYF
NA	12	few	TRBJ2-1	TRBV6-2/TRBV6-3	TGTGCCGGAGGGGGGGGGCCCGGGCCGCAGTTCTTC	CAGGGGPGPQFF
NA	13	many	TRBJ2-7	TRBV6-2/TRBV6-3	TGTGCCAGCAGCACAGGTTTCTCCTACGAGCAGTACTTC	CASSTGFSYEQYF
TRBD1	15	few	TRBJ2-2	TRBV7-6	TGTGCCAGCCCCCCAGGGGGACGGGACACCGGGGAGCTGTTTTTT	CASPPGGRDTGELFF
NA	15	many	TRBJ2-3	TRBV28	TGTGCCAGCAGCCTGCGGGGATTGGGAACAGATACGCAGTATTTT	CASSLRGLGTDTQYF
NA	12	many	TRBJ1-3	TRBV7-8	TGTGCCAGCAGCTCGCCCGGAAACACCATATATTTT	CASSSPGNTIYF
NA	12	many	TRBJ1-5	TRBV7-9	TGTGCCAGCAGCTTAGACTTGCAGCCCCAGCATTTT	CASSLDLQPQHF
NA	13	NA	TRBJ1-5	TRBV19	TGTGCCAGTAGTACGACCGGACGGCAGCCCCAGCATTTT	CASSTTGRQPQHF
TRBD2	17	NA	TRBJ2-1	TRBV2	TGTGCCAGCAGGAGGGTAGCGGGGGCCAACTCCTACAATGAGCAGTTCTTC	CASRRVAGANSYNEQFF
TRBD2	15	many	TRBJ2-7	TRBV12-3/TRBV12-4	TGTGCCAGCAGTTCTCGCGGGGGGGAACGGTACGAGCAGTACTTC	CASSSRGGERYEQYF
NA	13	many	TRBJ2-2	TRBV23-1	TGCGCCAGCAGTCACGGGGTAACCGGGGAGCTGTTTTTT	CASSHGVTGELFF
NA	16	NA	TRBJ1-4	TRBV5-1	TGCGCCAGCAGCCCGGAGGGTGATGCAACTAATGAAAAACTGTTTTTT	CASSPEGDATNEKLFF
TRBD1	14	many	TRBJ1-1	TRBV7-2	TGTGCCAGCAGCTGGGACAGTTCGAACACTGAAGCTTTCTTT	CASSWDSSNTEAFF
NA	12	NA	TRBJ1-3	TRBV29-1	TGCAGCGTTGAATGGGGTGGAAACACCATATATTTT	CSVEWGGNTIYF
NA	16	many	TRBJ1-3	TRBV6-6	TGTGCCAGCACCCTAAGGACAGCCGACTCTGGAAACACCATATATTTT	CASTLRTADSGNTIYF
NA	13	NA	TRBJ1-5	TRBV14	TGTGCCAGCCAGACAGGCAGCAATCAGCCCCAGCATTTT	CASQTGSNQPQHF
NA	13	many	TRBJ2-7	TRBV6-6	TGTGCCAGCAGTTACCAGACTAGCTACGAGCAGTACTTC	CASSYQTSYEQYF
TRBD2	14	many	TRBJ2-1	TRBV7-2	TGTGCCAGCGGTCTAGCGGGAGGATACAATGAGCAGTTCTTC	CASGLAGGYNEQFF
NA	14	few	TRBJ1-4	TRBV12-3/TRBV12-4	TGTGCCACTAAAGAGTGGGCGAGTAATGAAAAACTGTTTTTT	CATKEWASNEKLFF
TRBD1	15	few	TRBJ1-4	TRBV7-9	TGTGCCAGCAGCCCCGGACAGGGGGCAGAGGAAAAACTGTTTTTT	CASSPGQGAEEKLFF
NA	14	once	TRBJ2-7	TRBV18	TGTGCCAGCTCACAAAACAGGGACTCCTACGAGCAGTACTTC	CASSQNRDSYEQYF
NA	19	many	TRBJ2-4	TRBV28	TGTGCCAGCAGTCCGGTTGGGGCCCCGGGACAACTAGCCAAAAACATTCAGTACTTC	CASSPVGAPGQLAKNIQYF
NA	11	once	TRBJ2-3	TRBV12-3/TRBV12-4	TGTGCCAGCAGTTGGACTAACTATCCGTATTTT	CASSWTNYPYF
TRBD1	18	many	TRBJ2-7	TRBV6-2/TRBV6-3	TGTGCCAGCAGTTCGGGCCATCAGTTGGACAGGCCAACCTACGAGCAGTACTTC	CASSSGHQLDRPTYEQYF
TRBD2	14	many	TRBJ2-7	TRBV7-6	TGTGCCAGCAGCTTGAGTAGCGGGTCCGGCGAGCAGTACTTC	CASSLSSGSGEQYF
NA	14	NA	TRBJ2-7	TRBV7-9	TGTGCCAGCAGCCCAGGGGCGGAGGTCTACGAGCAGTACTTC	CASSPGAEVYEQYF
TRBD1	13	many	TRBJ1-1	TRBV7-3	TGTGCCAGCAGCTTACTAGGACAGGGAGCAGCTTTCTTT	CASSLLGQGAAFF
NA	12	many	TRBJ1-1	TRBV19	TGTGCCAGTAGGGAAAGGACTGCTGAAGCTTTCTTT	CASRERTAEAFF
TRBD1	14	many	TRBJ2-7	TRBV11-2	TGTGCCAGCAGCCTCCGGGACAGCAGGTCCGAGCAGTACTTC	CASSLRDSRSEQYF
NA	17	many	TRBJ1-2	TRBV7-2	TGTGCCAGCACCTCAGGGTCAGGGGTACAAATTCCCTATGGCTACACCTTC	CASTSGSGVQIPYGYTF
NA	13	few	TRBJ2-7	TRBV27	TGTGCCAGCGGATTCCCGGGGGCCCACGAGCAGTACTTC	CASGFPGAHEQYF
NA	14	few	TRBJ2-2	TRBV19	TGTGCCACCTGTCCAGGTCATAACACCGGGGAGCTGTTTTTT	CATCPGHNTGELFF
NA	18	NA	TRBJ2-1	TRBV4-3	TGCGCCAGCAGCCAAGAAAGCGCGGCAGGGGCGTTATACAAGGAGCAGTTCTTC	CASSQESAAGALYKEQFF
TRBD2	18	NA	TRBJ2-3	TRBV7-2	TGTGCCAGCAGTCGCGATAGCGGGGATACCCAAGGGACAGATACGCAGTATTTT	CASSRDSGDTQGTDTQYF
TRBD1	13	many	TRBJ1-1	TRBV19	TGTGCCAGTAGTACCCCCGACAGGGGTGAAGCTTTCTTT	CASSTPDRGEAFF